This T cell receptor beta chain was recorded in a study of cytomegalovirus exposure and HLA in healthy donors. Study-wide background: The 130 or so validation repertoires used the same platform as the roughly 700 first-cohort repertoires (as reported by a later analysis).

Data came from immunoSEQ multiplex PCR; TCRdb stores just in-frame clones and leaves some out. The table lists 90,000 or so clones, around 84% of them singletons. V was clipped by 6 bases and J by 0 bases, with 9 bases between them. CDR1 and CDR2 from the germline V gene are MDHEN and SYDVKM. The CDR3 length is 14 residues. Study observations and caveats: It was 150 or so TCR beta chains that were listed as cytomegalovirus-associated. Within the 90 to 150 validation repertoires, first-cohort TCR clusters tended to co-occur, according to a later analysis. Confirmation in vitro established that a few CMV-associated chains were specific for CMV antigens.

On this clone itself: Its antigen is not known.

Sequencing was performed on PBMCs. This chain uses TRBV28 with TRBJ1-5, with D possibly matching TRBD1 (6 bases). This clonotype was sampled from a man aged 18 to 29 in good health and CMV-seropositive. This CDR3 is CASRGAYSNQPQHF. The CDR3 DNA is TGTGCCAGCAGGGGGGCCTATAGCAATCAGCCCCAGCATTTT.